This T cell receptor (beta chain) was sequenced during a study of CD8 T cells in ankylosing spondylitis. CDR3 length: 14 residues. V dropped 4 bases and J dropped 0 bases, with 7 bases sitting between them. Germline CDR1 SGHTA, CDR2 FQGNSA. TCRdb fed the 5' RACE reads into MiXCR, producing one record per CDR3 protein. This sample has some 140,000 distinct CDR3 sequences; approximately 7.4% occur once, and the top ten carry about an eighth. This clonotype occurred a few times. No antigen is known for it. Study results and limitations: Among TCR beta sequences, a motif of under ten highly homologous variants appeared characteristic of ankylosing spondylitis blood.

The sequencing sample was made of blood, either unsorted or a sorted T cell fraction (not recorded which). This clonotype was sampled from a female donor with ankylosing spondylitis or in good health (not recorded which). The chain joins TRBV7-2 to TRBJ2-4; no definite D call. CDR3 nucleotides: TGTGCCAGCAGCTCCGAGCTAGCCAAAAACATTCAGTACTTC. This encodes CASSSELAKNIQYF. Together with reference TRBV7-2 and TRBJ2-4, the CDR3 gives the full variable domain: GAGVSQSPSNKVTEKGKDVELRCDPISGHTALYWYRQSLGQGLEFLIYFQGNSAPDKSGLPSDRFSAERTGGSVSTLTIQRTQQEDSAVYLCASSSELAKNIQYFGAGTRLSVL.